What follows are 30 T cell receptor beta chains derived from one specimen sequenced in a study of shared clonotypes between healthy human individuals. Method: immunoSEQ multiplex PCR; TCRdb's copy keeps in-frame clones and lacks some. The sample lists about 690,000 clones, 90% occurring once. Sequenced material: memory CD8+ T cells from PBMCs. The subset: CD45RO+ cells pooled with CCR7-negative TemRA cells. The receptors shown here come from a man aged 18-30 years in good health. Some clones in this sample may be carry-over from other donors' samples.

V usage is TRBV29-1 and J usage is TRBJ2-7, with 8 nucleotides matching TRBD2. The CDR3 covers 15 residues. Germline V gene data show CDR1 as SQVTM and CDR2 as ANQGSEA. With V trimmed by 2 bases and J by 0 bases, 6 bases remained unmatched. The CDR3 loop is CSVESSSGHSYEQYF. DNA of the CDR3: TGCAGCGTTGAATCGTCTAGCGGGCACTCCTACGAGCAGTACTTC.

The rearrangement joins TRBV7-9 to TRBJ2-7; D tentatively reads TRBD1 or TRBD2 (6 bases each). V lost 4 bases, J lost 3 bases, and 10 bases lay in between. The CDR3 runs 13 residues. Germline CDR1 SEHNR, CDR2 FQNEAQ (reference sequence). CDR3 in amino acids: CASSWGAGYEQYF. The CDR3 region has the DNA TGTGCCAGCAGCTGGGGGGCCGGCTACGAGCAGTACTTC.

The gene calls are TRBV7-9 and TRBJ2-1, with D perhaps TRBD2 (6 bases). V was trimmed by 0 bases and J by 1 base, leaving 7 bases between them. The CDR3 has 15 amino acids. The V gene's germline CDR1 is SEHNR and CDR2 FQNEAQ (reference sequence). CDR3 sequence reads: CASSLAEGSYNEQFF. The CDR3 nucleotides read TGTGCCAGCAGCTTAGCGGAGGGGTCCTACAATGAGCAGTTCTTC.

The V gene is TRBV6-4, the J gene TRBJ2-1; 11 nucleotides align to TRBD2. V shed 5 bases and J 10 bases; nucleotides not matched to a gene: 10. CDR3 size: 15 residues. Germline V gene data show CDR1 as MRHNA and CDR2 as SNTAGT. CDR3 DNA sequence: TGTGCCAGCAGTCAGACTAGCGGGATCGACGGGGAGCAGTTCTTC. Translated, it gives CASSQTSGIDGEQFF.

This clone showed up just once. The V call is TRBV5-5, the J call TRBJ2-7; no clear D. The CDR3 sequence is 14 residues long. The germline CDR1 and CDR2 sequences are SGHKS and YYEKEE (reference sequence). Trimming took off 2 bases at V and 2 bases at J, with 11 bases between the two ends. CDR3 nucleotides: TGTGCCAGCAGCTTTTTTTCAGATGCCTACGAGCAGTACTTC. Amino acids: CASSFFSDAYEQYF. Looking up the rest from reference TRBV5-5 and TRBJ2-7 gives the full variable domain: DAGVTQSPTHLIKTRGQQVTLRCSPISGHKSVSWYQQVLGQGPQFIFQYYEKEERGRGNFPDRFSARQFPNYSSELNVNALLLGDSALYLCASSFFSDAYEQYFGPGTRLTVT.

The chain combines TRBV19 with TRBJ1-1; the match to TRBD1 covers 8 bases. Losses at the gene ends were 6 bases for V and 5 bases for J; bases not matched to a gene: 8. CDR1 LNHDA and CDR2 SQIVND come from the germline V gene (reference sequence). This CDR3 has 14 amino acids. The CDR3 coding sequence is TGTGCCAGTAGGACCCAGGGGGCGAAGACTGAAGCTTTCTTT. This gives the protein CASRTQGAKTEAFF.

This clone was counted a single time. This rearrangement joins TRBV19 to TRBJ2-2; 8 bases map to TRBD2. The CDR3 has 17 amino acids. Germline CDR1 reads LNHDA; CDR2 reads SQIVND (reference sequence). The V and J ends lost 3 bases and 6 bases, in that order; junction bases with no gene match: 12. For the CDR3, the DNA is TGTGCCAGTAGTATTTTCCCTAAAGCGGGAGTGTCCGGGGAGCTGTTTTTT. Encoded protein: CASSIFPKAGVSGELFF. The full variable domain, in which reference TRBV19 and TRBJ2-2 provide the parts outside the CDR3, is DGGITQSPKYLFRKEGQNVTLSCEQNLNHDAMYWYRQDPGQGLRLIYYSQIVNDFQKGDIAEGYSVSREKKESFPLTVTSAQKNPTAFYLCASSIFPKAGVSGELFFGEGSRLTVL.

The V and J genes are TRBV7-9 and TRBJ2-3; TRBD2 matches at 7 bases. Germline CDR1 is SEHNR and CDR2 is FQNEAQ (reference sequence). The CDR3 length is 16 residues. J gave up 5 bases and V 1 base, and 9 bases lay outside the gene matches. In DNA form, the CDR3 reads TGTGCCAGCAGCTTAGGGCGGGAGATCCGAGTAGATACGCAGTATTTT. Its translation is CASSLGREIRVDTQYF.

The V call is TRBV2, the J call TRBJ2-2; tentatively, D is TRBD2 (7 bases). V was pared by 5 bases and J by 0 bases, with 13 bases between. The germline CDR1 and CDR2 sequences are SNHLY and FYNNEI. The CDR3 has 16 amino acids. For the CDR3, the DNA is TGTGCCAGCAGTCCCTGGGAGGGGGCGAACACCGGGGAGCTGTTTTTT. Translation gives CASSPWEGANTGELFF.

This clone was observed a single time. This chain joins TRBV19 and TRBJ2-7; D may be TRBD2 (7 bases). The CDR3 has 16 amino acids. V was trimmed by 6 bases and J by 4 bases, leaving 22 bases between them. Germline V gene sequence: CDR1 LNHDA, CDR2 SQIVND (reference sequence). As DNA, the CDR3 is TGTGCCAGTAGCGAGAGGGGGGGCGGAGGAGGATACGAGCAGTACTTC. Its translation: CASSERGGGGGYEQYF.

This sequence joins TRBV4-2 and TRBJ2-1; 13 bases line up with TRBD2. This CDR3 contains 16 residues. Germline-derived CDR1 and CDR2 are LGHNA and YNFKEQ. V dropped 2 bases and J dropped 6; count of bases not matched to a gene: 4. The CDR3: CASSQLGLAGVNEQFF. The DNA of the CDR3 is TGTGCCAGCAGCCAACTCGGACTAGCGGGAGTCAATGAGCAGTTCTTC.

CDR3 protein: CATSRDSLGPYGYTF. CDR3 DNA: TGTGCCACCAGCAGGGACAGTCTTGGTCCCTATGGCTACACCTTC. The V gene is TRBV15, the J gene TRBJ1-2, with a possible D match to TRBD1 (6 bases). V lost 3 bases to trimming and J lost 4 bases, with 15 bases between them. The CDR3 spans 15 residues. CDR1 is LNHNV and CDR2 is YYDKDF in the germline V gene (reference sequence).

V usage is TRBV6-4 and J usage is TRBJ2-1; D gene uncertain. V lost 5 bases, J lost 3 bases, and 11 bases lay in between. Germline loops: CDR1 MRHNA, CDR2 SNTAGT. The CDR3 is 14 amino acids. The CDR3 is CASSKLPNYNEQFF. The DNA for the CDR3 is TGTGCCAGCAGTAAGCTTCCTAACTACAATGAGCAGTTCTTC.

This chain joins TRBV28 and TRBJ1-1, with D perhaps TRBD1 (5 bases). The CDR3 extends over 13 amino acids. V lost 7 bases and J 4 bases, leaving 13 bases between the germline ends. Germline-derived CDR1 and CDR2 are MDHEN and SYDVKM. The CDR3 protein is CASKAGRGTEAFF. CDR3 in DNA: TGTGCCAGCAAGGCAGGGAGGGGCACTGAAGCTTTCTTT. The full variable domain, in which reference TRBV28 and TRBJ1-1 provide the parts outside the CDR3, is DVKVTQSSRYLVKRTGEKVFLECVQDMDHENMFWYRQDPGLGLRLIYFSYDVKMKEKGDIPEGYSVSREKKERFSLILESASTNQTSMYLCASKAGRGTEAFFGQGTRLTVV.

This chain links TRBV20-1 with TRBJ2-7, with TRBD2 as a possible D gene (6 bases). Trimming removed 6 bases from V and 9 bases from J, with 12 bases in between. Germline V gene sequence: CDR1 DFQATT, CDR2 SNEGSKA (reference sequence). This CDR3 is 10 amino acids long. CDR3 sequence reads: CSAPFGGQYF. The DNA for the CDR3 is TGCAGTGCCCCTTTCGGGGGGCAGTACTTC.

This rearrangement joins TRBV6-5 to TRBJ2-2, with D possibly being TRBD1 or TRBD2 (5 bases each). Looked up from germline, CDR1 is MNHEY and CDR2 is SVGAGI. CDR3 length: 15 residues. The V and J ends lost 0 bases and 3 bases respectively, with 8 bases between them. CDR3 coding DNA: TGTGCCAGCAGTTACTCACAGGACTACACCGGGGAGCTGTTTTTT. Translated, it gives CASSYSQDYTGELFF.

The chain is built from TRBV4-1 and TRBJ2-5, with D possibly matching TRBD2 (6 bases). The J call is in doubt because the DNA end fits TRBJ2-7 better. From germline, CDR1 is MGHRA and CDR2 YSYEKL. There are 14 residues in the CDR3. For the CDR3, the DNA is TGCGCCAGCAGCCAGCGCAGCGGACTAAGCGAGCAGTACTTC. Translation gives CASSQRSGLSEQYF.

The CDR3: CAWSRVSYEQYF. CDR3 bases: TGTGCCTGGAGTCGGGTCTCCTACGAGCAGTACTTC. J is TRBJ2-7 and V is TRBV30; no clear D. Trimming removed 2 bases from V and 0 bases from J, with 5 bases in between. CDR1 is GTSNPN, CDR2 SVGIG, per germline (reference sequence). This CDR3 is 12 amino acids long.

In this sample, this clone turned up once. V usage is TRBV2 and J usage is TRBJ1-1; perhaps TRBD1 as D (5 bases). V was trimmed by 8 bases and J by 12 bases, leaving 37 bases between them. This CDR3 has 18 residues. The V gene's germline CDR1 is SNHLY and CDR2 FYNNEI. CDR3 in DNA: TGTGCCAGCGGTCGGACACGGGCCTCCATGACGGGGGAGGTTTTGACTTTCTTT. This codes for CASGRTRASMTGEVLTFF.

In this sample, this clone turned up once. The chain couples TRBV5-1 to TRBJ2-1; TRBD1 matches 7 bases. This CDR3 comprises 19 residues. The junction had 24 bases not matched to a gene; V was cut back by 2 bases and J by 10 bases. The germline CDR1 and CDR2 sequences are SGHRS and YFSETQ. The CDR3 bases are TGCGCCAGCAGCTTCCTACCGACCCGAGGGACAGCGGAGCAGGAGGAGCAGTTCTTC. Its protein is CASSFLPTRGTAEQEEQFF.

As DNA, the CDR3 is TGTGCCAGCAGTTACTCACAGGGGGCGGGCTATGGCTACACCTTC. Amino acid sequence: CASSYSQGAGYGYTF. V and J are TRBV6-5 and TRBJ1-2, with 9 nucleotides matching TRBD1. Germline V gene lookup returns CDR1 MNHEY and CDR2 SVGAGI. This CDR3 comprises 15 residues. V shed 0 bases and J 4 bases; nucleotides not matched to a gene: 3.

The CDR3 nucleotides are TGTGCCAGCTCACCAATCCCCGGACTAGACCGCCAAGAGACCCAGTACTTC. It encodes CASSPIPGLDRQETQYF. The chain couples TRBV18 to TRBJ2-5, with 7 bases identical to TRBD2. The CDR3 runs to 17 residues. Per germline, CDR1 KGHSH and CDR2 LQKENI. V shed 2 bases and J 1 base; nucleotides not matched to a gene: 10. Using reference TRBV18 and TRBJ2-5 for the parts outside the CDR3, the full variable domain is NAGVMQNPRHLVRRRGQEARLRCSPMKGHSHVYWYRQLPEEGLKFMVYLQKENIIDESGMPKERFSAEFPKEGPSILRIQQVVRGDSAAYFCASSPIPGLDRQETQYFGPGTRLLVL.

The chain uses TRBV7-6 and TRBJ2-2; 10 bases agree with TRBD2. V gave up 3 bases and J gave up 4 bases; unmatched junction bases: 8. In germline, CDR1 is SGHVS, CDR2 FNYEAQ. The CDR3 consists of 17 residues. The CDR3 region is CASSFLQREGPTGELFF. The CDR3 DNA reads as TGTGCCAGCAGCTTCCTCCAGCGGGAGGGCCCCACCGGGGAGCTGTTTTTT. Filled out from reference TRBV7-6 and TRBJ2-2, the complete variable domain reads GAGVSQSPRYKVTKRGQDVALRCDPISGHVSLYWYRQALGQGPEFLTYFNYEAQQDKSGLPNDRFSAERPEGSISTLTIQRTEQRDSAMYRCASSFLQREGPTGELFFGEGSRLTVL.

This clone was seen once. This chain connects TRBV9 to TRBJ2-6, with TRBD2 as a possible D gene (5 bases). This CDR3 comprises 17 residues. The germline V gene encodes CDR1 SGDLS and CDR2 YYNGEE. Trimming left V 2 bases short and J 0 bases short, with 12 bases between. The CDR3 nucleotides are TGTGCCAGCAGCGTTTACGGGATAAACTCTGGGGCCAACGTCCTGACTTTC. Its protein is CASSVYGINSGANVLTF.

The chain links TRBV2 to TRBJ2-1; TRBD2 matches 14 bases. Trimming took 5 bases from V and 8 from J; bases not matched to a gene: 5. Germline CDR1 and CDR2: SNHLY and FYNNEI. The CDR3 totals 15 residues. The CDR3 nucleotides read TGTGCCAGCAGTCAGGGACTAGCGGGAGTCGATGAGCAGTTCTTC. Residues: CASSQGLAGVDEQFF.

Notes on this clone: A much larger clonotype is one base distant, so this may be a read error. The J gene is TRBJ1-2, the V gene TRBV5-6, with 7 nucleotides matching TRBD1. This CDR3 comprises 13 residues. Germline assignment: CDR1 SGHDT and CDR2 YYEEEE. The ends lost 3 bases at V and 3 bases at J; junction bases unmatched: 2. For the CDR3, the DNA is TGTGCCAGCAGCTCGGGACAGTACTATGGCTACACCTTC. It translates to CASSSGQYYGYTF.

This chain links TRBV7-8 with TRBJ1-2; D not resolved. Germline CDR1 and CDR2: SGHVS and FQNEAQ. V was cut by 1 base and J by 4 bases, with 13 bases left in between. CDR3 length: 15 residues. The CDR3 loop is CASSLDGEGPYGYTF. The CDR3 nucleotides read TGTGCCAGCAGCTTAGATGGGGAGGGCCCCTATGGCTACACCTTC.

The chain is built from TRBV27 and TRBJ2-2; D tentatively fits TRBD1 or TRBD2 (5 bases each). Germline V lookup: CDR1 MNHEY, CDR2 SMNVEV (reference sequence). CDR3 size: 13 residues. V lost 3 bases and J 7 bases, leaving 9 bases between the germline ends. The DNA of the CDR3 is TGTGCCAGCAGTTTGGGGACCCTCGGGGAGCTGTTTTTT. This encodes CASSLGTLGELFF.

The J gene is TRBJ2-7, the V gene TRBV9; unclear D gene. The V and J ends lost 0 bases and 3 bases respectively, with 13 bases between them. Looked up from germline, CDR1 is SGDLS and CDR2 is YYNGEE. There are 15 residues in the CDR3. The CDR3 spells CASSVGWSSLYEQYF. Written as DNA, the CDR3 is TGTGCCAGCAGCGTAGGCTGGAGCAGCCTCTACGAGCAGTACTTC.

This clone was counted once. The chain employs TRBV10-3 and TRBJ2-3, with a tentative D call TRBD1 (6 bases). Per the germline V gene, CDR1 is ENHRY and CDR2 is SYGVKD. V dropped 10 bases and J dropped 2 bases, with 13 bases sitting between them. This CDR3 is built from 13 residues. CDR3 sequence reads: CATQGPLTDTQYF. The CDR3 DNA reads TGTGCCACGCAGGGGCCTCTCACAGATACGCAGTATTTT.